Below, one T cell receptor (beta chain) is given with its context. Data came from immunoSEQ multiplex PCR; TCRdb stores just in-frame clones and leaves some out. The sample records about 160,000 clones, roughly 81% being singletons. The data belong to a study of blood T cell repertoires in COVID-19. In the study overall: Nucleic acid was either cDNA or gDNA, and it came from T cells, B-cell-depleted T cells, or PBMCs.

The V and J ends lost 6 bases and 3 bases, in that order; junction bases with no gene match: 10. This CDR3 comprises 18 residues. Germline CDR1 reads MRHNA; CDR2 reads SNTAGT. This TCR derives from a woman aged 55-69 years with COVID-19, enrolled during active disease. The gene calls are TRBV6-4 and TRBJ2-1; 14 bases agree with TRBD2. Sequencing was done on a sample of peripheral blood. CDR3 residues: CASSVPGLAGAHYNEQFF. CDR3 nucleotides: TGTGCCAGCAGCGTCCCGGGACTAGCGGGGGCCCACTACAATGAGCAGTTCTTC.